A selection of T cell receptor beta chains follows, all from one sample in a study of T cell responses to AZD1222 COVID-19 vaccine. Sequencing used immunoSEQ multiplex PCR; TCRdb keeps in-frame clones, though not all of them. The sample consists of 150,000 to 200,000 clones, approximately 90% of them appearing once. Sample: peripheral blood, taken on day 0 of AZD1222 vaccination. The receptors here all came from an adult in good health. Both conserved end residues are part of each CDR3. The D gene is left open where the match is weak. Clone size is shown for a subset of rows, as once, few, many or a class of expanded clone.

J gene: TRBJ2-3; clone size: NA; V gene: TRBV7-9; D gene: TRBD2; CDR3 protein: CASSFGRLAGGILQDTQYF; CDR3 DNA: TGTGCCAGCAGCTTTGGGAGGCTGGCGGGAGGAATATTGCAAGATACGCAGTATTTT
J gene: TRBJ1-4; clone size: NA; V gene: TRBV5-1; D gene: NA; CDR3 protein: CASSFPGSEKLFF; CDR3 DNA: TGCGCCAGCAGCTTTCCAGGTAGTGAAAAACTGTTTTTT
J gene: TRBJ1-5; clone size: NA; V gene: TRBV3-1/TRBV3-2; D gene: TRBD1; CDR3 protein: CASSPGQGTIPEPQHF; CDR3 DNA: TGTGCCAGCAGTCCGGGACAGGGGACCATCCCGGAGCCCCAGCATTTT
J gene: TRBJ1-6; clone size: NA; V gene: TRBV4-1; D gene: NA; CDR3 protein: CASSQDQGTDSPLHF; CDR3 DNA: TGCGCCAGCAGCCAAGATCAGGGTACCGATTCACCCCTCCACTTT
J gene: TRBJ2-5; clone size: NA; V gene: TRBV6-5; D gene: NA; CDR3 protein: CASHHSQGSAQYF; CDR3 DNA: TGTGCCAGCCATCACTCACAGGGCAGTGCCCAGTACTTC
J gene: TRBJ2-5; clone size: NA; V gene: TRBV6-1; D gene: NA; CDR3 protein: CASSEVRGGARETQYF; CDR3 DNA: TGTGCCAGCAGTGAAGTGCGTGGGGGGGCTCGAGAGACCCAGTACTTC
J gene: TRBJ2-2; clone size: NA; V gene: TRBV5-1; D gene: TRBD1; CDR3 protein: CASSWTGQGSTGELFF; CDR3 DNA: TGCGCCAGCAGCTGGACGGGACAGGGGAGCACCGGGGAGCTGTTTTTT
J gene: TRBJ2-2; clone size: NA; V gene: TRBV7-7; D gene: NA; CDR3 protein: CASSSPSVDTGELFF; CDR3 DNA: TGTGCTAGCAGCTCCCCCAGCGTAGACACCGGGGAGCTGTTTTTT
J gene: TRBJ1-2; clone size: NA; V gene: TRBV6-5; D gene: NA; CDR3 protein: CASSLDRSYGYTF; CDR3 DNA: TGTGCCAGCTCTTTGGACCGGTCCTATGGCTACACCTTC
J gene: TRBJ1-2; clone size: few; V gene: TRBV11-3; D gene: NA; CDR3 protein: CASSDRGQDGYTF; CDR3 DNA: TGTGCCAGCAGCGATAGGGGCCAGGACGGCTACACCTTC